This TCR beta chain is drawn from a study of CD8 T cells in ankylosing spondylitis. General study points: Blood from ankylosing spondylitis patients appeared to carry a characteristic roughly eight-variant TCR beta motif.

TCRdb itself ran the 5' RACE reads through MiXCR, one entry per CDR3 protein. The sample contains approximately 150,000 distinct CDR3 sequences, 9.8% of which appear only once. This clonotype was observed a few times. Its antigen is currently unknown. This sequence originates from a female donor with ankylosing spondylitis or in good health (not recorded which). The sample comprised blood, either unsorted or a sorted T cell fraction (not recorded which).

CDR3 sequence reads: CASSELSYNEQFF. CDR3 nucleotide sequence: TGTGCCAGCAGTGAACTATCCTACAATGAGCAGTTCTTC. V is TRBV6-1 and J is TRBJ2-1, with D unclear. The V end was cut by 2 bases, the J end by 1 base, with 3 bases between. This CDR3 spans 13 amino acids. CDR1 and CDR2 from the germline V gene are MNHNS and SASEGT.